This entry lists 30 T cell receptor beta chains sequenced from one sample in a study of shared clonotypes between healthy human individuals. Sequencing used immunoSEQ multiplex PCR; TCRdb keeps in-frame clones, though not all of them. The sample holds roughly 2 million clones, roughly 95% seen once. Sequencing used naive CD4+ T cells sorted from blood. Subset described: CD45RA+ positively selected. The receptor set was obtained from a man aged 18 to 30 in good health.

The J gene is TRBJ2-1, the V gene TRBV7-6; 14 bases agree with TRBD2. Germline CDR1 and CDR2: SGHVS and FNYEAQ. The CDR3 is 15 amino acids. V trimming: 6 bases; J trimming: 6 bases; junction bases outside the gene matches: 4. CDR3 sequence (DNA): TGTGCCAGCAGTCATGGGACTAGCGGGGGCAATGAGCAGTTCTTC. Translation: CASSHGTSGGNEQFF. The full variable domain, rest sourced from reference TRBV7-6 and TRBJ2-1, is GAGVSQSPRYKVTKRGQDVALRCDPISGHVSLYWYRQALGQGPEFLTYFNYEAQQDKSGLPNDRFSAERPEGSISTLTIQRTEQRDSAMYRCASSHGTSGGNEQFFGPGTRLTVL.

This clone showed up just a few times. Distinct nucleotide sequences in the sample also encode this CDR3. The chain couples TRBV9 to TRBJ1-1; a weak D match, TRBD1 (5 bases). The V and J ends lost 0 bases and 4 bases respectively, with 10 bases between them. Germline assignment: CDR1 SGDLS and CDR2 YYNGEE. The CDR3 extends over 14 amino acids. CDR3 sequence reads: CASSVEGTGTEAFF. The CDR3 DNA reads as TGTGCCAGCAGCGTAGAAGGGACGGGCACTGAAGCTTTCTTT.

This clone was detected once. The chain carries TRBV7-9 and TRBJ2-2, with 8 bases lining up with TRBD1. Unmatched junction bases numbered 14, after V lost 5 bases and J lost 0 bases. Germline values: CDR1 SEHNR, CDR2 FQNEAQ (reference sequence). The CDR3 extends over 19 amino acids. CDR3 residues: CASSKRTGLGEPNTGELFF. CDR3 DNA sequence: TGTGCCAGCAGCAAACGGACAGGGCTGGGCGAACCGAACACCGGGGAGCTGTTTTTT.

The V and J genes are TRBV5-4 and TRBJ1-3; 7 bases align to TRBD1. Germline loops: CDR1 SGHNT, CDR2 YYREEE (reference sequence). There are 13 residues in the CDR3. V shed 5 bases and J 10 bases; nucleotides not matched to a gene: 9. The CDR3 DNA sequence: TGTGCCAGCAGGCCCCGGGACAGTCTTACCATATATTTT. Translation gives CASRPRDSLTIYF.

The rearrangement links TRBV5-6 to TRBJ1-1; 12 bases line up with TRBD1. From germline, CDR1 is SGHDT and CDR2 YYEEEE. The CDR3 runs to 15 residues. After removal of 6 bases from V and 4 bases from J, the junction contained 7 bases not matched to a gene. CDR3 residues: CASTLGQGAFTEAFF. The DNA for the CDR3 is TGTGCCAGCACCCTGGGACAGGGGGCGTTCACTGAAGCTTTCTTT.

About this clone itself: The sample holds other DNA sequences that translate to the same CDR3. The rearrangement uses TRBV18 and TRBJ2-7, with D possibly being TRBD1 (6 bases). CDR1 and CDR2 from the germline V gene are KGHSH and LQKENI. Trimming took off 3 bases at V and 3 bases at J, with 6 bases between the two ends. CDR3 length equals 12 residues. The CDR3: CASSPDSYEQYF. The CDR3 DNA sequence: TGTGCCAGCTCACCGGACAGCTACGAGCAGTACTTC.

This chain connects TRBV2 to TRBJ2-2, with D uncertain. The ends were cut back, 4 bases at V and 1 base at J, with 10 bases in the middle. In germline, CDR1 is SNHLY, CDR2 FYNNEI. CDR3 length equals 15 residues. CDR3 amino acids: CASSAPSLNTGELFF. The CDR3, as DNA: TGTGCCAGCAGTGCCCCCAGTTTGAACACCGGGGAGCTGTTTTTT.

The chain carries TRBV27 and TRBJ2-1, with 10 bases matching TRBD2. V lost 4 bases to trimming and J lost 6 bases; unmatched junction nucleotides: 12. Per germline, CDR1 MNHEY and CDR2 SMNVEV (reference sequence). This CDR3 has 17 residues. The CDR3 is CASSSPSLAGPINEQFF. Here the CDR3 DNA reads TGTGCCAGCAGTTCCCCCTCACTAGCGGGGCCGATCAATGAGCAGTTCTTC.

V gene TRBV6-6 combines with J gene TRBJ1-4; tentatively, D is TRBD1 (5 bases). The germline gives CDR1 MNHNY, CDR2 SVGAGI (reference sequence). The ends were cut back, 0 bases at V and 3 bases at J, with 8 bases in the middle. The CDR3 has 15 residues. The CDR3 DNA is TGTGCCAGCAGTTACTCTGGGACCTCTAATGAAAAACTGTTTTTT. It is translated as CASSYSGTSNEKLFF.

This chain uses TRBV9 with TRBJ1-2; TRBD1 matches at 7 bases. The CDR3 runs to 16 residues. J gave up 3 bases and V 4 bases, and 12 bases lay outside the gene matches. Germline V gene sequence: CDR1 SGDLS, CDR2 YYNGEE. CDR3 loop: CASSNTLGQVDYGYTF. In nucleotides, the CDR3 is TGTGCCAGCAGCAACACGCTCGGACAGGTAGACTATGGCTACACCTTC.

This clone appeared once. The V and J genes are TRBV28 and TRBJ1-2; D ambiguous. Germline loops: CDR1 MDHEN, CDR2 SYDVKM. V gave up 3 bases and J gave up 4 bases, with 12 bases separating them. The CDR3 loop spans 14 amino acids. The CDR3 nucleotides read TGTGCCAGCAGTTTTTCGACTGCTGTCTATGGCTACACCTTC. Residues: CASSFSTAVYGYTF.

The chain employs TRBV5-1 and TRBJ2-3; D assignment may be TRBD1 or TRBD2 (5 bases each). CDR3 length: 15 residues. V shed 0 bases and J shed 3 bases, with 11 bases lying between them. The germline V gene encodes CDR1 SGHRS and CDR2 YFSETQ. CDR3 bases: TGCGCCAGCAGCTTGGATGGGGGAGAAACAGATACGCAGTATTTT. This codes for CASSLDGGETDTQYF. The entire variable domain, with the rest obtained from reference TRBV5-1 and TRBJ2-3, is as follows: KAGVTQTPRYLIKTRGQQVTLSCSPISGHRSVSWYQQTPGQGLQFLFEYFSETQRNKGNFPGRFSGRQFSNSRSEMNVSTLELGDSALYLCASSLDGGETDTQYFGPGTRLTVL.

V and J are TRBV5-4 and TRBJ2-3; D might be TRBD2 (5 bases). The V gene lost 0 bases and the J gene lost 4 bases, with 15 bases spanning the gap. The V gene's germline CDR1 is SGHNT and CDR2 YYREEE (reference sequence). CDR3 length equals 16 residues. CDR3 residues: CASSLVGREGSDTQYF. Here the CDR3 DNA reads TGTGCCAGCAGCTTGGTCGGCCGAGAGGGATCAGATACGCAGTATTTT.

This clone was detected only once. The rearrangement joins TRBV18 to TRBJ2-7; 8 bases fit TRBD2. The CDR3 length is 14 residues. V was pared by 0 bases and J by 3 bases, with 1 base of the junction left unmatched. Germline values: CDR1 KGHSH, CDR2 LQKENI. As DNA, the CDR3 is TGTGCCAGCTCACCACCGACTAGCGACTACGAGCAGTACTTC. This encodes CASSPPTSDYEQYF.

Details on this clone: Other DNA sequences of this sample code for an identical CDR3. The chain combines TRBV27 with TRBJ2-5; TRBD2 agrees at 7 bases. This CDR3 has 13 residues. The J segment lost 5 bases and the V segment lost 6 bases, leaving 6 bases of the junction unmatched. Germline V gives CDR1 MNHEY, CDR2 SMNVEV (reference sequence). CDR3 sequence reads: CASSLRGGETQYF. In nucleotides, the CDR3 is TGTGCCAGCAGCCTCCGGGGAGGGGAGACCCAGTACTTC.

Remarks on this clone: This specimen includes other DNA sequences encoding the same CDR3. This chain connects TRBV7-2 to TRBJ1-5; D is ambiguous. The V gene lost 5 bases and the J gene lost 4 bases, with 6 bases spanning the gap. CDR1 and CDR2 from the germline V gene are SGHTA and FQGNSA. The CDR3 runs 12 residues. This CDR3 reads CASSQPNQPQHF. The DNA of the CDR3 is TGTGCCAGCAGCCAACCAAATCAGCCCCAGCATTTT.

This sequence joins TRBV5-1 and TRBJ2-7; 8 bases line up with TRBD1. The CDR3 spans 15 residues. Trimming took 4 bases from V and 1 from J; bases not matched to a gene: 7. Germline values: CDR1 SGHRS, CDR2 YFSETQ. The CDR3: CASSATGTGSYEQYF. CDR3 DNA sequence: TGCGCCAGCAGCGCGACCGGGACAGGATCCTACGAGCAGTACTTC.

The table lists this clone with a count of one. The chain has TRBV11-2 and TRBJ2-5; no reliable D call. The V end was cut by 0 bases, the J end by 3 bases, with 11 bases between. Germline-derived CDR1 and CDR2 are SGHAT and FQNNGV. The CDR3 covers 15 residues. DNA for the CDR3: TGTGCCAGCAGCTTAGAATTGGCTAGGGAAGAGACCCAGTACTTC. It specifies CASSLELAREETQYF.

The chain joins TRBV2 to TRBJ2-7; the match to TRBD2 covers 12 bases. CDR3 length: 14 residues. V was clipped by 6 bases and J by 9 bases; unmatched bases: 9. Germline V gene data show CDR1 as SNHLY and CDR2 as FYNNEI. DNA of the CDR3: TGTGCCAGCAGCGGACTAGCGGGAAAGGCAGGGCAGTACTTC. Translated: CASSGLAGKAGQYF.

This chain connects TRBV6-5 to TRBJ1-1, with D hard to call. The CDR3 runs 11 residues. CDR1 is MNHEY, CDR2 SVGAGI, per germline. V lost 0 bases and J lost 11, with 7 bases in between. Here the CDR3 reads CASSYSSRAFF. CDR3 bases: TGTGCCAGCAGTTACTCCTCTCGGGCTTTCTTT.

V gene TRBV6-1 combines with J gene TRBJ1-5, with D unresolved. Trimming took 4 bases from V and 0 from J, leaving 10 bases between them. Per germline, CDR1 MNHNS and CDR2 SASEGT. CDR3 length: 15 residues. CDR3 in amino acids: CASSGSGYSNQPQHF. The CDR3 DNA follows: TGTGCCAGCAGTGGTTCGGGGTATAGCAATCAGCCCCAGCATTTT.

The J gene is TRBJ1-2, the V gene TRBV29-1, with D hard to call. V lost 3 bases to trimming and J lost 0 bases, with 23 bases between them. Looked up from germline, CDR1 is SQVTM and CDR2 is ANQGSEA. The CDR3 consists of 18 residues. The DNA for the CDR3 is TGCAGCGTTGATGGCAGTACGGACGTATGGGATACTAACTATGGCTACACCTTC. The encoded protein is CSVDGSTDVWDTNYGYTF.

As regards this clone: Other DNA sequences within the sample encode an identical CDR3. V usage is TRBV5-1 and J usage is TRBJ2-7; 10 bases are shared with TRBD2. CDR1 and CDR2 from the germline V gene are SGHRS and YFSETQ. After removal of 1 base from V and 3 bases from J, the junction contained 4 bases not matched to a gene. The CDR3 has 15 amino acids. CDR3 sequence reads: CASSLTGTSVYEQYF. The CDR3, as DNA: TGCGCCAGCAGCTTGACCGGGACTAGCGTCTACGAGCAGTACTTC.

The chain has TRBV5-1 and TRBJ2-1, with 8 bases identical to TRBD1. Germline V lookup: CDR1 SGHRS, CDR2 YFSETQ. CDR3 length equals 13 residues. V lost 4 bases and J lost 9; bases outside the gene matches: 6. The CDR3 DNA reads TGCGCCAGCAGCATCTCCGGACAGGGTGAGCAGTTCTTC. It encodes CASSISGQGEQFF.

As DNA, the CDR3 is TGTGCCATCAGTGGTCGGACAGAAAGCTCCTACGAGCAGTACTTC. Its protein is CAISGRTESSYEQYF. The V gene is TRBV10-3, the J gene TRBJ2-7; maybe TRBD1 (6 bases). This CDR3 contains 15 residues. CDR1 is ENHRY, CDR2 SYGVKD, per germline. V was clipped by 4 bases and J by 0 bases, with 13 bases between them.

This clone appeared a single time. CDR3: CASSESAAAFGNTIYF. The CDR3 DNA is TGTGCCAGCAGTGAAAGTGCTGCCGCCTTCGGAAACACCATATATTTT. The chain combines TRBV6-1 with TRBJ1-3; unclear D gene. The germline CDR1 and CDR2 sequences are MNHNS and SASEGT. V gave up 2 bases and J gave up 4 bases, with 15 bases separating them. The CDR3 is made up of 16 amino acids.

J is TRBJ2-7 and V is TRBV6-1; 9 bases align to TRBD1. V lost 4 bases to trimming and J lost 2 bases; unmatched junction nucleotides: 6. The V gene's germline CDR1 is MNHNS and CDR2 SASEGT. The CDR3 runs to 15 residues. The CDR3 region has the DNA TGTGCCAGCAGTGCTTCCGGGACAGGGCCCTACGAGCAGTACTTC. This codes for CASSASGTGPYEQYF.

The CDR3 DNA is TGTGCCAGCAGCCTGGACGGTAATGGCTACACCTTC. It is translated as CASSLDGNGYTF. The chain has TRBV7-9 and TRBJ1-2; D unresolved. V lost 5 bases and J lost 6, with 10 bases in between. The CDR3 is 12 amino acids. The germline V gene has CDR1 SEHNR and CDR2 FQNEAQ (reference sequence).

The V call is TRBV4-1, the J call TRBJ1-4; D unresolved. This CDR3 has 15 amino acids. The V end was cut by 0 bases, the J end by 4 bases, with 9 bases between. CDR1 is MGHRA and CDR2 is YSYEKL in the germline V gene. DNA for the CDR3: TGCGCCAGCAGCCAAGAAAACAGCTATAATGAAAAACTGTTTTTT. It specifies CASSQENSYNEKLFF.

CDR3 amino acids: CASSYPPGGSQETQYF. CDR3 coding DNA: TGTGCCAGCAGCTACCCTCCTGGCGGGTCCCAAGAGACCCAGTACTTC. The V call is TRBV11-2, the J call TRBJ2-5, with D possibly being TRBD2 (5 bases). V was pared by 4 bases and J by 1 base, with 16 bases between. The CDR3 loop spans 16 amino acids. Germline lookup yields CDR1 SGHAT and CDR2 FQNNGV.